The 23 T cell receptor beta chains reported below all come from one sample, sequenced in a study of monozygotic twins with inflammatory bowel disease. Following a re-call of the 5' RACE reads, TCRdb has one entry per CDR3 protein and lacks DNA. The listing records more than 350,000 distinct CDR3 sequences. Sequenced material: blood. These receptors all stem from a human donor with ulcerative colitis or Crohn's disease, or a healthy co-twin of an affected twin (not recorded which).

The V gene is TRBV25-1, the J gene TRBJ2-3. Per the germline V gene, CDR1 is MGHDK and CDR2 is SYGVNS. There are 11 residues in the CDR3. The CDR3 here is CASSLSWAQYF.

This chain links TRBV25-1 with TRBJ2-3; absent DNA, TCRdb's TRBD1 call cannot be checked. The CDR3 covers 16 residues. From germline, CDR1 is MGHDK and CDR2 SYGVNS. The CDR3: CASSEYFGGSPDTQYF.

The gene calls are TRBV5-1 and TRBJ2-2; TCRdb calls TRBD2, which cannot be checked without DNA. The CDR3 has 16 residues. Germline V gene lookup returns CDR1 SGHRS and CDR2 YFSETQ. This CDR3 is CASSLAGTSVAGELFF.

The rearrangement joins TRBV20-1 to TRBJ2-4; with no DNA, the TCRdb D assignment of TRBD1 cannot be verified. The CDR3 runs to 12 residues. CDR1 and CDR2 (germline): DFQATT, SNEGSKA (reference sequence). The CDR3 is CSAPRQGGIQYF.

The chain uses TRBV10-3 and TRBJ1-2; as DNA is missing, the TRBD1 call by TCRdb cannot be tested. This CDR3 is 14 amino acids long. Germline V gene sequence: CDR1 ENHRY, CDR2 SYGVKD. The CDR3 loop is CAISDRGRNYGYTF.

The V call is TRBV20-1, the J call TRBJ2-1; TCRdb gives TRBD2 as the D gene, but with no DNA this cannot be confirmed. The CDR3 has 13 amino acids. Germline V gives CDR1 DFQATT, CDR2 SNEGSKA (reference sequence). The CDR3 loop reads CSEASTRGNEQFF.

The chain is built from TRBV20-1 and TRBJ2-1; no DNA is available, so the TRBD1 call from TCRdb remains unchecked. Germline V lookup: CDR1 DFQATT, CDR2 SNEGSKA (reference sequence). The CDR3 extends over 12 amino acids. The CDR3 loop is CGATIGGNEQFF.

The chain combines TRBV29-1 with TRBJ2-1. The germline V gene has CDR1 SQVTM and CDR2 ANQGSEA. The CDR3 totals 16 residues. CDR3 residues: CSVEDRRQDPYNEQFF.

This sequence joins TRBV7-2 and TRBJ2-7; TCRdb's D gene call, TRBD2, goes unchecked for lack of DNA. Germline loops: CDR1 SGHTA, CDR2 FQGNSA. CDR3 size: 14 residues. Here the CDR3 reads CASSLFKSRYEQYF.

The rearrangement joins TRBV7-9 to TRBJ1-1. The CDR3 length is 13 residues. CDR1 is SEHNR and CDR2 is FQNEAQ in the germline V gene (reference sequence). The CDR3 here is CASSLQLVSEAFF.

The CDR3: CASSQSSLAGVCEQFF. The chain couples TRBV23-1 to TRBJ2-1; TCRdb picks TRBD2, but there is no DNA to check that call. TRBV23-1 is annotated as an ORF whose role is uncertain. The CDR3 loop spans 16 amino acids.

CDR3 in amino acids: CASSSNRDASNTEAFF. This chain uses TRBV5-6 with TRBJ1-1; the TRBD1 assignment by TCRdb is unverifiable without DNA. The CDR3 has 16 amino acids. CDR1 SGHDT and CDR2 YYEEEE come from the germline V gene.

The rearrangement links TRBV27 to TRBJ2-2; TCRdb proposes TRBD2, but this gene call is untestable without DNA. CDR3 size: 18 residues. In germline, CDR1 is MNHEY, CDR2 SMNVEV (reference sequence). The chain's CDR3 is CASSILPGLARNTGELFF.

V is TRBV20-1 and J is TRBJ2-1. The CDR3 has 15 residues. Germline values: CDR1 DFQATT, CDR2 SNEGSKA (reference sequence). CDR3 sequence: CSAAVIPQNSNEQFF.

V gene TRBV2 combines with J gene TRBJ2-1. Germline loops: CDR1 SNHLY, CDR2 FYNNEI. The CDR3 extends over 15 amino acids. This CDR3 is CASSEALESYNEQFF.

The chain's CDR3 is CAWSHTAGEQFF. The gene calls are TRBV30 and TRBJ2-1; TCRdb's D gene call, TRBD2, goes unchecked for lack of DNA. The CDR3 totals 12 residues. The V gene's germline CDR1 is GTSNPN and CDR2 SVGIG (reference sequence).

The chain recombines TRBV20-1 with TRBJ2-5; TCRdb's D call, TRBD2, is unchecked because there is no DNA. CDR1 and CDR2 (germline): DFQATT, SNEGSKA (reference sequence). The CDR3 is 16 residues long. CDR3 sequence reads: CSAGTSKAATSETQYF.

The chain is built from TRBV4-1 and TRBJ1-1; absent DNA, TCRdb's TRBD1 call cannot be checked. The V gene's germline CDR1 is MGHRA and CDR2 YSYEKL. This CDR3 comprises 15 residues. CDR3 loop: CASSRMGQGNTEAFF.

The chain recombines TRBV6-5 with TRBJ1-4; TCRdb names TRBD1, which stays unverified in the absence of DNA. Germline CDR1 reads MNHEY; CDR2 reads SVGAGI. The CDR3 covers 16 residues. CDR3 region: CASSYGTGGFNEKLFF.

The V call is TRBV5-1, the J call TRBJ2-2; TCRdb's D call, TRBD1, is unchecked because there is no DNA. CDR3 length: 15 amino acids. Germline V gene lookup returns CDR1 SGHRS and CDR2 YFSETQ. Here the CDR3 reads CASSGGTGNTGELFF.

CDR3 region: CSAPGTGPYQPQHF. The chain carries TRBV20-1 and TRBJ1-5; TCRdb's D call of TRBD1 is untestable without DNA. Germline assignment: CDR1 DFQATT and CDR2 SNEGSKA (reference sequence). This CDR3 spans 14 amino acids.

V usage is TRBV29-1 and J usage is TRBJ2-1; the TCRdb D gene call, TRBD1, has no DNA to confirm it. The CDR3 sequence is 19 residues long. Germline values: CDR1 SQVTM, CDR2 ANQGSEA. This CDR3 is CSVIRGGEGTGVNYNEQFF.

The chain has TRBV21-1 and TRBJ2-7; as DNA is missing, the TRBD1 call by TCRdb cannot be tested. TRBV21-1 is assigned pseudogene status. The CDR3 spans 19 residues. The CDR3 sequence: CASSKTFPGQGISSYEQYF.